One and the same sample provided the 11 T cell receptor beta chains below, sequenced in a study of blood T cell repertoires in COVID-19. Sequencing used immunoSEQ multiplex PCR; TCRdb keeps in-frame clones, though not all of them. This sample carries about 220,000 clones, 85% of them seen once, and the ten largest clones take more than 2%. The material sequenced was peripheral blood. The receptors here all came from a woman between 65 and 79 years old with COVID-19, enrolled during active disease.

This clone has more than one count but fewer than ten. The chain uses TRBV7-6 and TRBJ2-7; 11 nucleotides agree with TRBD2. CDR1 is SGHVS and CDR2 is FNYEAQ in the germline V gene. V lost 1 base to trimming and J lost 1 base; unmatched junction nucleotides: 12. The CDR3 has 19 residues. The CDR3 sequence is CASSLDLAGGQTASYEQYF. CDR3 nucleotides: TGTGCCAGCAGCTTAGACCTAGCGGGAGGCCAAACTGCTTCCTACGAGCAGTACTTC.

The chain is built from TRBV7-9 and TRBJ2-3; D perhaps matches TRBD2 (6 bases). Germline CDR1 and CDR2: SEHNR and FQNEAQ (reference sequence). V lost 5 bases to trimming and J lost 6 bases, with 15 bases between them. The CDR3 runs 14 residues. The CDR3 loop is CASSLMAGLDTQYF. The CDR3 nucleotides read TGTGCCAGCAGCCTTATGGCGGGGCTTGATACGCAGTATTTT.

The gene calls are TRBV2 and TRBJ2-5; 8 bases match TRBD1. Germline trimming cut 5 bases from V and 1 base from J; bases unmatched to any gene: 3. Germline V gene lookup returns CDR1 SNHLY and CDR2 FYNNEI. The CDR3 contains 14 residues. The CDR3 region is CASSQDRAQETQYF. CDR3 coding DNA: TGTGCCAGCAGTCAGGACAGGGCCCAAGAGACCCAGTACTTC.

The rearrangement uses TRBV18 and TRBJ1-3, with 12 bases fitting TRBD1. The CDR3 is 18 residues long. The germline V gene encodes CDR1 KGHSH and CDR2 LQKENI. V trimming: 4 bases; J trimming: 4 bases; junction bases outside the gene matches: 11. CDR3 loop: CASSLRPGTGGDGNTIYF. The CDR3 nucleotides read TGTGCCAGCTCACTCCGACCTGGGACAGGGGGCGACGGAAACACCATATATTTT.

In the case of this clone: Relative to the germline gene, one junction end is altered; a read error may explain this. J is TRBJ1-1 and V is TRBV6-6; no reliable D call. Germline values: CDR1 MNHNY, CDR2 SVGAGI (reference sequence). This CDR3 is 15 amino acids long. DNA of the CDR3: TGTGCCAGCAGTTACTCCAATACTTTGAATACTGAAGCTTTCTTT. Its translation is CASSYSNTLNTEAFF.

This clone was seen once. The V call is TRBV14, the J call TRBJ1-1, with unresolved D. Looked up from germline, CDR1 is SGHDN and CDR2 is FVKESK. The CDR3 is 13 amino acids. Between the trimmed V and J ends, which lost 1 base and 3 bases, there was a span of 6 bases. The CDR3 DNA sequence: TGTGCCAGCAGCCAAGGGGAGGACACTGAAGCTTTCTTT. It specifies CASSQGEDTEAFF. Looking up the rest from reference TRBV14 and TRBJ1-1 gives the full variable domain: EAGVTQFPSHSVIEKGQTVTLRCDPISGHDNLYWYRRVMGKEIKFLLHFVKESKQDESGMPNNRFLAERTGGTYSTLKVQPAELEDSGVYFCASSQGEDTEAFFGQGTRLTVV.

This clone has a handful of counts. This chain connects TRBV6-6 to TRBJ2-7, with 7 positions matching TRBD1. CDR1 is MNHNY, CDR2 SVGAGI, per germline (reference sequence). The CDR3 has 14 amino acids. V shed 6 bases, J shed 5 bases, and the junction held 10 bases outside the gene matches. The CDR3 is CASRETGLGNEQYF. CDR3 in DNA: TGTGCCAGCAGGGAGACAGGGCTGGGGAACGAGCAGTACTTC.

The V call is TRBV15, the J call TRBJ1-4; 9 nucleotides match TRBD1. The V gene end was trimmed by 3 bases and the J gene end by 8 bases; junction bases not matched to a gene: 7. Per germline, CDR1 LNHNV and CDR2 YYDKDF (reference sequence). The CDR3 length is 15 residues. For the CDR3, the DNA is TGTGCCACCAGCAGGATCCGACAGGGGGGCGAAAAACTGTTTTTT. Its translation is CATSRIRQGGEKLFF.

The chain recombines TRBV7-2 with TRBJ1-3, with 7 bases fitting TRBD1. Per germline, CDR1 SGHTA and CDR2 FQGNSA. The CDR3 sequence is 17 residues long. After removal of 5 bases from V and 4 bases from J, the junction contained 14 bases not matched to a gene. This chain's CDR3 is CASSPGITGASGNTIYF. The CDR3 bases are TGTGCCAGCAGCCCGGGGATCACAGGGGCTAGCGGAAACACCATATATTTT.

CDR3 nucleotides: TGCGCCAGCAGCCAGTCCCAGGGAGGGCGGAACACCGGGGAGCTGTTTTTT. It encodes CASSQSQGGRNTGELFF. The chain links TRBV4-3 to TRBJ2-2; 7 bases align to TRBD2. The CDR3 sequence is 17 residues long. V lost 3 bases and J lost 1; bases outside the gene matches: 8. CDR1 and CDR2 from the germline V gene are LGHNA and YSLEER.

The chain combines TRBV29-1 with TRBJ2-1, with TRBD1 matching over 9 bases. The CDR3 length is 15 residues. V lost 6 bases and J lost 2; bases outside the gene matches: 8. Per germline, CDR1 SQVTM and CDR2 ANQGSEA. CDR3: CSVSRDRVTYNEQFF. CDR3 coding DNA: TGCAGCGTGTCCCGGGACAGGGTCACCTACAATGAGCAGTTCTTC.